Following are 17 T cell receptor beta chains from one sample sequenced in a study of control samples from healthy donors and cancer patients. Repertoires were generated with immunoSEQ multiplex PCR, while TCRdb's copy carries only in-frame clones and drops some. The data show approximately 100,000 clones, about nine tenths seen once. Input material: blood. All receptors come from a man between 25 and 39 years old in good health.

The CDR3 reads CASSLTGSSYEQYF. The CDR3, as DNA: TGTGCCAGCAGCTTGACAGGCAGCTCCTACGAGCAGTACTTC. V usage is TRBV7-2 and J usage is TRBJ2-7; tentative D call: TRBD1 (6 bases). The germline V and J ends were trimmed by 3 bases and 0 bases, with 9 bases remaining between them. The CDR3 extends over 14 amino acids. Germline V CDR1 and CDR2: SGHTA, FQGNSA.

The V gene is TRBV2, the J gene TRBJ1-2; D perhaps matches TRBD1 (5 bases). This CDR3 is built from 14 residues. V shed 5 bases and J shed 1 base, with 11 bases lying between them. In germline, CDR1 is SNHLY, CDR2 FYNNEI. DNA for the CDR3: TGTGCCAGCAGTCAGGGACGGGGTAACTATGGCTACACCTTC. This translates into CASSQGRGNYGYTF.

V and J are TRBV5-1 and TRBJ2-3; D may be TRBD1 (6 bases). V was clipped by 1 base and J by 2 bases, with 8 bases between them. The CDR3 runs 14 residues. Germline CDR1 and CDR2: SGHRS and YFSETQ. The DNA of the CDR3 is TGCGCCAGCAGCTTGCTGGGGGCCACAGATACGCAGTATTTT. This sequence encodes CASSLLGATDTQYF.

The chain joins TRBV2 to TRBJ1-5; 7 bases are shared with TRBD1. The CDR3 spans 14 residues. J lost 7 bases, V lost 2 bases, and 5 bases had no gene match. Germline assignment: CDR1 SNHLY and CDR2 FYNNEI. The CDR3 here is CASSELRGQQPQHF. The CDR3 DNA reads as TGTGCCAGCAGTGAATTGAGGGGGCAACAGCCCCAGCATTTT.

This clone was seen more than once but under ten times. Other nucleotide sequences from this sample produce the same CDR3. The chain has TRBV5-1 and TRBJ2-5; 12 nucleotides match TRBD1. The CDR3 spans 16 residues. V was pared by 3 bases and J by 0 bases, with 3 bases of the junction left unmatched. Germline CDR1 and CDR2: SGHRS and YFSETQ. The CDR3 loop is CASSSGTGGYQETQYF. CDR3 DNA: TGCGCCAGCAGCTCAGGGACAGGGGGCTACCAAGAGACCCAGTACTTC.

The chain is built from TRBV5-1 and TRBJ2-3; D unresolved. This CDR3 has 14 residues. V shed 0 bases and J shed 2 bases, with 7 bases lying between them. Germline V CDR1 and CDR2: SGHRS, YFSETQ. The CDR3 region has the DNA TGCGCCAGCAGCTTGGGGGTCTACACAGATACGCAGTATTTT. Translating gives CASSLGVYTDTQYF.

This clone has a single count. The J gene is TRBJ1-3, the V gene TRBV6-4, with a possible D match to TRBD1 (5 bases). The germline V and J ends were trimmed by 6 bases and 0 bases, with 18 bases remaining between them. The CDR3 loop spans 17 amino acids. Germline CDR1 and CDR2: MRHNA and SNTAGT. The CDR3 sequence is CASSIPSGRHSGNTIYF. CDR3 nucleotide sequence: TGTGCCAGCAGCATTCCTTCGGGACGCCACTCTGGAAACACCATATATTTT.

The rearrangement uses TRBV4-1 and TRBJ1-1, with D unclear. Trimming took off 4 bases at V and 0 bases at J, with 12 bases between the two ends. Germline values: CDR1 MGHRA, CDR2 YSYEKL. The CDR3 runs to 15 residues. The CDR3 region is CASSPPGAVNTEAFF. CDR3 nucleotide sequence: TGCGCCAGCAGCCCCCCAGGCGCGGTGAACACTGAAGCTTTCTTT.

This clone was seen more than once but under ten times. V is TRBV5-1 and J is TRBJ2-7; D is unresolved. The germline V gene has CDR1 SGHRS and CDR2 YFSETQ. The CDR3 runs 12 residues. V was trimmed by 4 bases and J by 3 bases, leaving 8 bases between them. CDR3: CASSPDDYEQYF. CDR3 DNA: TGCGCCAGCAGCCCAGACGACTACGAGCAGTACTTC.

The chain combines TRBV27 with TRBJ1-2, with TRBD1 as a possible D gene (5 bases). This CDR3 has 14 amino acids. CDR1 is MNHEY, CDR2 SMNVEV, per germline (reference sequence). V lost 6 bases and J lost 4, with 15 bases in between. The CDR3 loop reads CASSEWQGGYGYTF. The DNA for the CDR3 is TGTGCCAGCAGCGAGTGGCAGGGAGGCTATGGCTACACCTTC.

In this sample, this clone turned up once. V and J are TRBV19 and TRBJ1-2, with D possibly matching TRBD1 (5 bases). Germline CDR1 is LNHDA and CDR2 is SQIVND (reference sequence). CDR3 length: 16 amino acids. V gave up 6 bases and J gave up 4 bases, with 21 bases separating them. The CDR3 loop is CASSPTGTVHAYGYTF. The CDR3 DNA reads TGTGCCAGTAGCCCCACCGGGACGGTCCATGCCTATGGCTACACCTTC.

V usage is TRBV3-1 (or the pseudogene TRBV3-2) and J usage is TRBJ2-3; D not certain. V was pared by 4 bases and J by 2 bases, with 16 bases between. Germline V gene sequence: CDR1 LGHDT, CDR2 YNNKEL (reference sequence). CDR3 length: 16 residues. CDR3 sequence (DNA): TGTGCCAGCAGCCGGTCGTCGGGCGGATTCACAGATACGCAGTATTTT. This encodes CASSRSSGGFTDTQYF.

V is TRBV21-1 and J is TRBJ1-4. TRBV21-1 is a known pseudogene. The CDR3 totals 14 residues. CDR3 in DNA: TGTGCCAGCAGCAAAGCAGCAACTAATGAAAAACTGTTTTTT. This codes for CASSKAATNEKLFF.

The chain carries TRBV5-4 and TRBJ1-1; 9 positions agree with TRBD1. Germline V CDR1 and CDR2: SGHNT, YYREEE (reference sequence). CDR3 size: 14 residues. The J segment lost 3 bases and the V segment lost 2 bases, leaving 2 bases of the junction unmatched. The CDR3 nucleotides are TGTGCCAGCAGCTTAGGGGACAGGGACACTGAAGCTTTCTTT. It specifies CASSLGDRDTEAFF.

This chain joins TRBV19 and TRBJ2-2, with D perhaps matching TRBD1 or TRBD2 (5 bases each). Trimming took 6 bases from V and 1 from J, leaving 12 bases between them. The germline V gene has CDR1 LNHDA and CDR2 SQIVND (reference sequence). The CDR3 runs 15 residues. In DNA, the CDR3 is TGTGCCAGTAGCAGAGGGACGGTGAACACCGGGGAGCTGTTTTTT. Its protein product is CASSRGTVNTGELFF.

J is TRBJ2-7 and V is TRBV2; 9 nucleotides agree with TRBD1. Trimming removed 6 bases from V and 2 bases from J; junction bases left unmatched: 2. Germline values: CDR1 SNHLY, CDR2 FYNNEI. The CDR3 loop spans 13 amino acids. CDR3 region: CASRRQGAYEQYF. The CDR3 nucleotides read TGTGCCAGCAGGAGACAGGGGGCCTACGAGCAGTACTTC.

The chain combines TRBV4-1 with TRBJ1-2; D ambiguous. V dropped 0 bases and J dropped 1 base, with 6 bases sitting between them. Germline lookup yields CDR1 MGHRA and CDR2 YSYEKL. The CDR3 contains 14 residues. DNA for the CDR3: TGCGCCAGCAGCCAAGATTCCATTAACTATGGCTACACCTTC. Amino acids: CASSQDSINYGYTF.